The following is a T cell receptor (beta chain) sequence with its context. Its target is unknown. These data originate in a study of post-analysis software for immune sequencing data. The CDR3 runs 15 residues. Germline V gives CDR1 SGHRS, CDR2 YFSETQ. V shed 2 bases and J shed 3 bases, with 15 bases lying between them. The TCR beta cDNA libraries contained unique molecular identifiers. In TCRdb, the PCR reads were re-called with MiXCR into one record per CDR3 protein. The sample lists about 170,000 distinct CDR3 sequences, roughly 30% occurring once. General study results and limits: Same-batch samples co-clustered strongly by F measure. TRBV5-6, TRBV5-1 and TRBV20-1 belonged to a set of about 5 TRBV segments that were more frequent in patients than controls.

The chain is built from TRBV5-1 and TRBJ2-7, with D possibly being TRBD1 (6 bases). This clonotype originated in a girl under 18 with multiple sclerosis. Material for sequencing was blood. The CDR3 region has the DNA TGCGCCAGCAGCTTCGGGACACTCGTCGGCTACGAGCAGTACTTC. It codes for CASSFGTLVGYEQYF.